This note documents a single T cell receptor beta chain sequence. Its target is unknown. Profiling relied on immunoSEQ multiplex PCR, and the TCRdb table lists in-frame clones only, not all of them. The sample contains 95,000 to 110,000 clones, 90% of which appear only once. The data were obtained in a study of T cell responses to AZD1222 COVID-19 vaccine. Findings of the study overall: As reported, nearly half of all spike-specific TCRs target variant regions that are unmutated. There were repertoire samples only from the period after the peak T cell response. Baseline testing showed seropositivity in only a handful of AZD1222 recipients.

This sequence was found in an adult in good health. The sequencing here drew on peripheral blood, taken on day 0 of AZD1222 vaccination.

The CDR3 sequence is CASSVTTGNTEAFF. The CDR3 coding sequence is TGTGCCAGCAGCGTAACAACGGGGAACACTGAAGCTTTCTTT. This chain connects TRBV9 to TRBJ1-1, with D uncertain. The CDR3 runs 14 residues. Germline-derived CDR1 and CDR2 are SGDLS and YYNGEE. Trimming shortened V by 1 base and J by 1 base, and 8 bases separated the two germline ends.